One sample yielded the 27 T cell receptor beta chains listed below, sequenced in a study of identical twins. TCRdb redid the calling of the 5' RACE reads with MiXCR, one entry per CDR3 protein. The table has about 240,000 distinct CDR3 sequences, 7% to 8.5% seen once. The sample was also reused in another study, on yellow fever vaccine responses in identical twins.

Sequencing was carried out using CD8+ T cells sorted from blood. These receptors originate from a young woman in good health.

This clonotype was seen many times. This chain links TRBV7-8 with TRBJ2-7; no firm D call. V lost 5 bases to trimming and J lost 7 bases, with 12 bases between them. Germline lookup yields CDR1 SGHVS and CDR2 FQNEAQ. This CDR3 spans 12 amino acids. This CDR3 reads CASSLQTLEQYV. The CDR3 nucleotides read TGTGCCAGCAGCCTCCAGACCTTGGAGCAGTACGTC.

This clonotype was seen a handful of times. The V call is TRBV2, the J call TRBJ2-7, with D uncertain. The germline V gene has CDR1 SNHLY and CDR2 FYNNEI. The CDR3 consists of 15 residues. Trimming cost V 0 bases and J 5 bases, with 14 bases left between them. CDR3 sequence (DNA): TGTGCCAGCAGTGAAGCGCTTCGGCAGTCCGACGAGCAGTACTTC. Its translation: CASSEALRQSDEQYF. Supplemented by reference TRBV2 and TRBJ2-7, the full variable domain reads EPEVTQTPSHQVTQMGQEVILRCVPISNHLYFYWYRQILGQKVEFLVSFYNNEISEKSEIFDDQFSVERPDGSNFTLKIRSTKLEDSAMYFCASSEALRQSDEQYFGPGTRLTVT.

The CDR3 region has the DNA TGTGCCAGCAGTTTAGGCATGTACAATGAGCAGTTCTTC. Amino acids: CASSLGMYNEQFF. The chain joins TRBV27 to TRBJ2-1; D is unresolved. Germline V gene sequence: CDR1 MNHEY, CDR2 SMNVEV (reference sequence). This CDR3 region has 13 residues. V gave up 2 bases and J gave up 4 bases, with 6 bases separating them.

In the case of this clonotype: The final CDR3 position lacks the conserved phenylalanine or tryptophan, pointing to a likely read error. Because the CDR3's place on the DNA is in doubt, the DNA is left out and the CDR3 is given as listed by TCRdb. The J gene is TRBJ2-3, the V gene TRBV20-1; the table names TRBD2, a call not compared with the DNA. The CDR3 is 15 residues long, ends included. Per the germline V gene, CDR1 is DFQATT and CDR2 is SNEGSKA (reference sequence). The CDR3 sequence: CSARLAGGHPDLLYL.

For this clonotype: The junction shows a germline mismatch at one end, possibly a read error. The CDR3 loop reads CASSFGSLGSGANVPTF. The CDR3 DNA reads TGTGCCAGCAGCTTTGGGTCATTGGGATCTGGGGCCAACGTCCCGACTTTC. V usage is TRBV7-8 and J usage is TRBJ2-6; D might be TRBD1 (5 bases). CDR1 is SGHVS and CDR2 is FQNEAQ in the germline V gene. This CDR3 has 17 residues.

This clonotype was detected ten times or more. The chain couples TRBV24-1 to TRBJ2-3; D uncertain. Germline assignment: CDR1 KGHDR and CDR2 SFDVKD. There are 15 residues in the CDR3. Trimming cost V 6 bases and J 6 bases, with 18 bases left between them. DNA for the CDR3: TGTGCCACCAGTACCTGGGTAGGTGTGAAGGATACGCAGTATTTT. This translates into CATSTWVGVKDTQYF.

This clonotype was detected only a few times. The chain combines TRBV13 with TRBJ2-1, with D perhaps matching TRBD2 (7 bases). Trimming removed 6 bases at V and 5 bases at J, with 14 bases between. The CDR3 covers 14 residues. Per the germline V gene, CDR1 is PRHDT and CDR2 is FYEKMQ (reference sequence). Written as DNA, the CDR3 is TGTGCCAGCAGGAGGGGGGGGGCAAACAATGAGCAGTTCTTC. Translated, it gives CASRRGGANNEQFF.

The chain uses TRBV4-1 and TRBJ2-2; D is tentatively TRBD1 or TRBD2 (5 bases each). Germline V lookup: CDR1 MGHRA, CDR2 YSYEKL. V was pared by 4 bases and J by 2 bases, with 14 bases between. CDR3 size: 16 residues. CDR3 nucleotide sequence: TGCGCCAGCAGCCCCCTGGGGGAGTCAAACACCGGGGAGCTGTTTTTT. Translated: CASSPLGESNTGELFF.

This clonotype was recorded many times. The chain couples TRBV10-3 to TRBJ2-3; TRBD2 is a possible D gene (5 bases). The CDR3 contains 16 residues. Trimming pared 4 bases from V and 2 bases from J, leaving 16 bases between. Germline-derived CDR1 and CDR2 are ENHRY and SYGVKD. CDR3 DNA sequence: TGTGCCATCAGTGGGGCTTACGGGGAAATCACAGATACGCAGTATTTT. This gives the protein CAISGAYGEITDTQYF.

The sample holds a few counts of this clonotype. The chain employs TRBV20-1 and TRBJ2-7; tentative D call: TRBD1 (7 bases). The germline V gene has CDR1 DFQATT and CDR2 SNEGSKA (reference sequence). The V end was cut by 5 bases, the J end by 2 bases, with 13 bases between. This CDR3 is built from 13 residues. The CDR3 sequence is CSAFARGAYEQYV. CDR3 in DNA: TGCAGTGCTTTTGCCAGGGGGGCCTACGAGCAGTACGTC.

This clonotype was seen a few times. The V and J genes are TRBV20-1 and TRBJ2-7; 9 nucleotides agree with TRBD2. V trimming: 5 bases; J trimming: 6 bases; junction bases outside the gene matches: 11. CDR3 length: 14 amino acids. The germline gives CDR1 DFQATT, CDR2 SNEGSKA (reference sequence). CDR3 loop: CSAGNSGSGLEQYF. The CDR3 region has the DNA TGCAGTGCTGGGAATAGCGGGAGTGGTCTCGAGCAGTACTTC.

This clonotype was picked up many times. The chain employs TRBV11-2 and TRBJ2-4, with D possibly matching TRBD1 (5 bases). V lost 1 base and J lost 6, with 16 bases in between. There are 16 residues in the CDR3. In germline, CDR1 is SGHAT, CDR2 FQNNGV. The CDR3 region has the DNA TGTGCCAGCAGCTTAGCGTCCACAGGCATTTTAAACATTCAGTACTTC. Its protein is CASSLASTGILNIQYF.

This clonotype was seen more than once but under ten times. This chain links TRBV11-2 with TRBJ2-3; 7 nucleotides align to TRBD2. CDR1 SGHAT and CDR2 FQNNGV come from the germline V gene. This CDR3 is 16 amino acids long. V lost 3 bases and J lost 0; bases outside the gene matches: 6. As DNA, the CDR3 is TGTGCCAGCAGCTTCCATCCGGGGGGTAGCACAGATACGCAGTATTTT. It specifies CASSFHPGGSTDTQYF.

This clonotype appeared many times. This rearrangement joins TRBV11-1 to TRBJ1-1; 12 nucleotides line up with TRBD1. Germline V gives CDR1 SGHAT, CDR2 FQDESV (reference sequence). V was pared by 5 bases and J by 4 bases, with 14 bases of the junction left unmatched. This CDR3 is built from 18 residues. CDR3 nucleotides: TGTGCCAGCAGCGCGTCCCGGGACAGGGGGCTTAGAAGCACTGAAGCTTTCTTT. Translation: CASSASRDRGLRSTEAFF.

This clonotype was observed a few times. CDR3: CASFTGTNYNEQFF. Written as DNA, the CDR3 is TGTGCCAGCTTCACCGGGACTAACTACAATGAGCAGTTCTTC. The chain couples TRBV5-5 to TRBJ2-1; 7 bases agree with TRBD2. V was clipped by 7 bases and J by 3 bases; unmatched bases: 7. Germline V gene data show CDR1 as SGHKS and CDR2 as YYEKEE (reference sequence). The CDR3 length is 14 residues.

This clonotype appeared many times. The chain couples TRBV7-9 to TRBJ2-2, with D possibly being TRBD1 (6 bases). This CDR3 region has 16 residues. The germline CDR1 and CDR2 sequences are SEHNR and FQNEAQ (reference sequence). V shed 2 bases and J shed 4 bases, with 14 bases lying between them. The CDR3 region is CASSLPGHQFTGELFF. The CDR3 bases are TGTGCCAGCAGCTTACCGGGACATCAATTCACCGGGGAGCTGTTTTTT.

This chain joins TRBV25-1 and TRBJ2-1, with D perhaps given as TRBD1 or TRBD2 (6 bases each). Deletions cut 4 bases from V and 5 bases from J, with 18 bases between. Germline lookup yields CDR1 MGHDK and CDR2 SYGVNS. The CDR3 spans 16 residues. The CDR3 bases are TGTGCCAGCAGTGGGGAGGACAGTCCCCACAACAATGAGCAGTTCTTC. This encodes CASSGEDSPHNNEQFF.

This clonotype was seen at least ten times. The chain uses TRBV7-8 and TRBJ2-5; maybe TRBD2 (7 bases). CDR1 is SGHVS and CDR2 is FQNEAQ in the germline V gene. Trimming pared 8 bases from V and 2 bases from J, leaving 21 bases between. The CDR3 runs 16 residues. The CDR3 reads CASRREGGAQQETQYF. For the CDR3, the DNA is TGTGCCAGCCGTAGGGAGGGGGGAGCACAACAAGAGACCCAGTACTTC.

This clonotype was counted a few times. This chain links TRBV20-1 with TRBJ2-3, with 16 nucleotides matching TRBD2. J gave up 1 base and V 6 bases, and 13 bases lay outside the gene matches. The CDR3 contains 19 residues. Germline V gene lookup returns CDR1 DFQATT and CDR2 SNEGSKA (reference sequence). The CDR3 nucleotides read TGCAGTGCAAACAAATGGGGGACTAGCGGGGGGGATCGCACAGATACGCAGTATTTT. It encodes CSANKWGTSGGDRTDTQYF.

CDR3 coding DNA: TGTGCCAGCAGCCATGGGCTAGCGGGAGCCCTTTATTACGAGCAGTACTTC. It codes for CASSHGLAGALYYEQYF. The chain uses TRBV4-2 and TRBJ2-7; 10 nucleotides agree with TRBD2. The CDR3 extends over 17 amino acids. Germline V CDR1 and CDR2: LGHNA, YNFKEQ. V trimming: 3 bases; J trimming: 4 bases; junction bases outside the gene matches: 12.

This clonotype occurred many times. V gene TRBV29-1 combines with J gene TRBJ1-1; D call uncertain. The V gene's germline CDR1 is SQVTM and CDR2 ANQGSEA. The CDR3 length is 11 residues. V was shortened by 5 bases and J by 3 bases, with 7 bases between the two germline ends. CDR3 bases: TGCAGCGTTTGCCAGGACACTGAAGCTTTCTTT. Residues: CSVCQDTEAFF.

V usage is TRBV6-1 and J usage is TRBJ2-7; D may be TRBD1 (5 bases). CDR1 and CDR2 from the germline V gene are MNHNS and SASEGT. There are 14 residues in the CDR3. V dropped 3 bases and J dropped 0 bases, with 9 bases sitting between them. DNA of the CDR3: TGTGCCAGCAGTGAGGGGCACCTCTCCTACGAGCAGTACTTC. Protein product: CASSEGHLSYEQYF.

In DNA, the CDR3 is TGCGCCAGCAGCCACGACGGACTAGCGGGGGGGTACAATGAGCAGTTCTTC. Protein product: CASSHDGLAGGYNEQFF. The V gene is TRBV4-1, the J gene TRBJ2-1; TRBD2 agrees at 15 bases. Germline CDR1 is MGHRA and CDR2 is YSYEKL. The CDR3 has 17 residues. V shed 3 bases, J shed 4 bases, and the junction held 4 bases outside the gene matches.

The CDR3 is CASSHRRGTGEQFF. CDR3 in DNA: TGTGCCAGCAGTCACCGCAGGGGTACAGGTGAGCAGTTCTTC. The rearrangement links TRBV28 to TRBJ2-1; maybe TRBD1 (6 bases). CDR3 length: 14 amino acids. Trimming cost V 5 bases and J 9 bases, with 17 bases left between them. Germline values: CDR1 MDHEN, CDR2 SYDVKM.

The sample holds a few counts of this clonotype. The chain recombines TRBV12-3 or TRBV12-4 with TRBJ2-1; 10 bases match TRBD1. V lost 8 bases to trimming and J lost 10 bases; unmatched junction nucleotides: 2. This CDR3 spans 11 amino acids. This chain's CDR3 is CASRQGAEQFF. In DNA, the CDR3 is TGTGCCAGCCGACAGGGGGCCGAGCAGTTCTTC.

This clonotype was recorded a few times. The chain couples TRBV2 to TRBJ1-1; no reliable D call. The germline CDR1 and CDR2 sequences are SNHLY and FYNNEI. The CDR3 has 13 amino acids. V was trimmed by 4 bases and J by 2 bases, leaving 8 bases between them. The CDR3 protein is CASSGQSNTEAFF. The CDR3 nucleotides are TGTGCCAGCAGTGGGCAGAGTAACACTGAAGCTTTCTTT.

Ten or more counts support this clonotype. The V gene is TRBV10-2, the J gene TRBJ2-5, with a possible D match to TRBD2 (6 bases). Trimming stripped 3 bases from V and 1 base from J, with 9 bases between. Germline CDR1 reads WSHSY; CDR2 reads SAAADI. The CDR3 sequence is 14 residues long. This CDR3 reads CASSEYGGQETQYF. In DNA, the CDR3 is TGCGCCAGCAGTGAATACGGGGGCCAAGAGACCCAGTACTTC.